This T cell receptor (beta chain) was recorded in a study of CD8+ T cells in alopecia areata. Overall study context: Treatment of the treated patients consisted of oral tofacitinib, 5 to 10 mg twice daily. Dosing with tofacitinib proceeded for 6 to 18 months, followed by 6 months off drug.

Findings of the study overall: Scalp sequencing also captures normal skin's resident alphabeta T cells.

After removal of 4 bases from V and 0 bases from J, the junction contained 7 bases not matched to a gene. The CDR3 contains 16 residues. Germline V gives CDR1 MNHEY, CDR2 SMNVEV (reference sequence). Treatment denoted: oral pan-JAK inhibitor, 5-10 mg twice daily. A note on this clone: No antigen is known for it.

Investigators isolated RNA and reverse transcribed it into cDNA to act as the sequencing template. Produced via immunoSEQ multiplex PCR; TCRdb's table is partial and in-frame only. The sample records 110,000 to 150,000 clones, nearly 55% being singletons. The chain carries TRBV27 and TRBJ1-1, with 8 nucleotides matching TRBD1. Sample: CD8+ T cells sorted from blood, taken at week 4, from a patient treated with tofacitinib. The origin of this receptor is a human donor with alopecia areata. CDR3 loop: CASSSTGARMNTEAFF. DNA of the CDR3: TGTGCCAGCAGTTCGACAGGGGCCCGCATGAACACTGAAGCTTTCTTT.